The 8 T cell receptor beta chains listed next were all sequenced from one sample in a study of tumor-infiltrating lymphocytes in primary liver carcinoma. Researchers drew blood RNA from unsorted whole blood and extracted germline DNA as well. Researchers generated TCR beta cDNA from around 510 ng of total RNA, relying on a constant-region primer. Construction of TCR beta libraries relied on three successive nested multiplex PCR rounds employing slightly modified ARM-PCR. Amplification in the first two PCR rounds was performed using TRBV1-TRBV30 forward primers and a C-beta reverse primer for about 10 cycles each. TCRdb re-called the multiplex PCR reads through MiXCR, storing one row per CDR3 protein. The data hold 300,000 to 350,000 distinct CDR3 sequences, with 45% to 70% observed a single time. The sample comprised peripheral blood. The source is a woman in her 30s with primary liver carcinoma and hepatitis B virus infection.

Of note for this clonotype: The conserved closing phenylalanine or tryptophan is absent in this CDR3, likely reflecting a read error. The rearrangement links TRBV7-8 to TRBJ2-3; TRBD2 matches 14 bases. J was trimmed by 6 bases and V by 3 bases; bases with no gene match: 5. The CDR3 runs to 16 residues. Germline lookup yields CDR1 SGHVS and CDR2 FQNEAQ. The CDR3 region is CASSFGGLAGVDTQYL. In DNA form, the CDR3 reads TGTGCCAGCAGCTTCGGGGGACTAGCGGGAGTTGATACGCAGTATCTT.

This chain links TRBV11-2 with TRBJ2-3; no definite D call. The CDR3 is 16 residues long. Germline CDR1 and CDR2: SGHAT and FQNNGV. The DNA of the CDR3 is TGTGTCTGCAGCTCAAGAACGGGCCTTGGCACAGATACGCAGTATTTT. Its protein is CVCSSRTGLGTDTQYF.

The genes are TRBV5-6 and TRBJ2-5; weak D call: TRBD2 (6 bases). V was pared by 2 bases and J by 2 bases, with 13 bases between. The CDR3 totals 15 residues. Germline V lookup: CDR1 SGHDT, CDR2 YYEEEE. In nucleotides, the CDR3 is TGTGCCAGCAGCTTCCCCGGGACTCAACAAGAGACCCAGTACTTC. Protein: CASSFPGTQQETQYF. The variable domain in full, with the rest retrieved from reference TRBV5-6 and TRBJ2-5, is DAGVTQSPTHLIKTRGQQVTLRCSPKSGHDTVSWYQQALGQGPQFIFQYYEEEERQRGNFPDRFSGHQFPNYSSELNVNALLLGDSALYLCASSFPGTQQETQYFGPGTRLLVL.

As concerns this clonotype: A much bigger clone sits one base away, suggesting this may be a read error. This rearrangement joins TRBV6-5 to TRBJ2-1, with 7 bases that match TRBD2. Trimming took 5 bases from V and 8 from J; bases not matched to a gene: 15. This CDR3 comprises 16 residues. The V gene's germline CDR1 is MNHEY and CDR2 SVGAGI. The CDR3 protein is CASSDPGGGFRDEQFF. The CDR3 bases are TGTGCCAGCAGTGATCCGGGCGGGGGTTTCAGGGATGAGCAGTTCTTC.

This chain uses TRBV28 with TRBJ2-5, with D unresolved. Between the trimmed V and J ends, which lost 5 bases and 1 base, there was a span of 11 bases. CDR1 is MDHEN, CDR2 SYDVKM, per germline. This CDR3 contains 14 residues. The CDR3 loop is CASSLAPAQETQYF. The CDR3 DNA follows: TGTGCCAGCAGTCTCGCGCCGGCCCAAGAGACCCAGTACTTC.

About this clonotype itself: This clone may be a read error of a much larger clone one base away. The V call is TRBV29-1, the J call TRBJ2-1; 10 bases map to TRBD2. The CDR3 has 15 amino acids. Germline lookup yields CDR1 SQVTM and CDR2 ANQGSEA. The CDR3 nucleotides are TGCAGCGTTGGGACAGAACTAGCGGGATTCAATGTGCAGTTCTTC. It codes for CSVGTELAGFNVQFF.

This clonotype was seen only a few times. The V call is TRBV4-1, the J call TRBJ1-4, with D hard to call. Trimming cost V 0 bases and J 3 bases, with 8 bases left between them. Germline values: CDR1 MGHRA, CDR2 YSYEKL. The CDR3 length is 15 residues. The CDR3 coding sequence is TGCGCCAGCAGCCAAGATTCGGTTGCTAATGAAAAACTGTTTTTT. Its translation is CASSQDSVANEKLFF.

This clonotype was detected once. A much larger clonotype is one base distant, so this may be a read error. The chain combines TRBV6-5 with TRBJ1-4; D unclear. This CDR3 has 17 amino acids. CDR1 is MNHEY and CDR2 is SVGAGI in the germline V gene. The CDR3 DNA is TGTGCCAGCAGTTACTCTCCACAAAGTGCAACTGATGAAAAACTGTTTTTT. Translated: CASSYSPQSATDEKLFF.